This T cell receptor beta chain was documented in a study of OX40 agonist ivuxolimab in advanced cancers. Study-level information: Every patient in dose escalation had hepatocellular carcinoma, melanoma, renal cell or head and neck cancer. Points from the study as a whole: Undetermined was the antigen specificity of the expanded peripheral T cells.

Data came from immunoSEQ multiplex PCR; TCRdb stores just in-frame clones and leaves some out. Here the sample spans 14,000 to 15,000 clones, about 77% being singletons. About this clone: Its antigen is not known.

Germline loops: CDR1 MNHEY, CDR2 SMNVEV (reference sequence). The CDR3 covers 16 residues. After removal of 11 bases from V and 7 bases from J, the junction contained 17 bases not matched to a gene. This sample comprised CD4+ or CD8+ T cells sorted from blood, obtained in a trial of the OX40 agonist ivuxolimab. This clonotype was sampled from an adult with an advanced solid tumor such as melanoma, head and neck, liver or kidney cancer. The chain couples TRBV27 to TRBJ1-5, with TRBD1 matching 10 bases. CDR3 DNA sequence: TGTGCCTGTGGACAGGGGGATCCCTCAGGCGGGCAGCCCCAGCATTTT. Its protein is CACGQGDPSGGQPQHF.